This T cell receptor beta chain comes out of a study of blood T cell repertoires in COVID-19. On the study more broadly: Acute and convalescent COVID-19 specimens originated in the United States, Italy and Spain. In each case, the material was cDNA or gDNA derived from T cells, B-cell-depleted T cells, or PBMCs.

This CDR3 has 13 amino acids. Germline V CDR1 and CDR2: KGHSH, LQKENI. V was cut by 6 bases and J by 3 bases, with 11 bases left in between. Using immunoSEQ multiplex PCR, the repertoire was profiled, and TCRdb retains in-frame clones only, with some absent. Of a few hundred thousand clones in the sample, approximately 85% are singletons; the top ten hold 2% to 3%. This clonotype was sampled from a woman in her 70s with COVID-19, enrolled during active disease. The rearrangement uses TRBV18 and TRBJ1-1; D ambiguous. The sample comprised peripheral blood. CDR3 nucleotides: TGTGCCAGCTCCGCATCCCGGGACACTGAAGCTTTCTTT. This codes for CASSASRDTEAFF.